The text below deals with one TCR beta chain. This sample stems from a study of regulatory T cells in long-lasting Graves disease. This CDR3 contains 11 residues. With 4 bases removed from V and 13 bases from J, the gap between germline ends came to 14 bases. CDR1 is MNHEY, CDR2 SVGEGT, per germline. The time point was: newly diagnosed GD, antithyroid drugs for less than 3 months. PBMCs provided the RNA from which the TCR library was made. iRepertoire HTBI primers and Arm-PCR of CDR3 regions built TCR beta libraries. TCRdb reprocessed the multiplex PCR reads with MiXCR, giving one entry per CDR3 protein. This sample has under 250,000 distinct CDR3 sequences; around 20% occur once, and the top ten carry around 14%.

J is TRBJ2-7 and V is TRBV6-2 or TRBV6-3; TRBD1 might be the D (6 bases). The material was peripheral blood mononuclear cells (PBMCs), obtained at new diagnosis, from a patient treated with antithyroid drugs. The sequence came from a female donor with Graves disease. The CDR3: CASSLNRDTYF. The CDR3 DNA follows: TGTGCCAGCAGTTTAAATCGGGACACCTACTTC.